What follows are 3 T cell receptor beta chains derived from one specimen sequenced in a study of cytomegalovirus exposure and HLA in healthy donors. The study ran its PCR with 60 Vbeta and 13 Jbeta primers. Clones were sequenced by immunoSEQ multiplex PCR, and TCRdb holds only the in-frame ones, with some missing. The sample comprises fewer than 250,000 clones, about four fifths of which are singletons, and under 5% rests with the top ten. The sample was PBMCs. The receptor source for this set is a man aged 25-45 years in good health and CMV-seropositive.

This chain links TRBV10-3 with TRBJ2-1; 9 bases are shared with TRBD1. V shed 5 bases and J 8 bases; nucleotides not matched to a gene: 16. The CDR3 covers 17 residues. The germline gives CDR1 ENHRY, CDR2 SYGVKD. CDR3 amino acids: CAISRKGQGNPSDEQFF. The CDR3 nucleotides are TGTGCCATCAGTAGAAAGGGACAGGGTAACCCCTCAGATGAGCAGTTCTTC.

The CDR3 coding sequence is TGTGCCAGCAGTTTCTACTACGAGCAGTACTTC. Translating gives CASSFYYEQYF. The chain recombines TRBV27 with TRBJ2-7; D is unresolved. Trimming cost V 3 bases and J 3 bases, with 3 bases left between them. Germline CDR1 reads MNHEY; CDR2 reads SMNVEV (reference sequence). The length of the CDR3 is 11 residues.

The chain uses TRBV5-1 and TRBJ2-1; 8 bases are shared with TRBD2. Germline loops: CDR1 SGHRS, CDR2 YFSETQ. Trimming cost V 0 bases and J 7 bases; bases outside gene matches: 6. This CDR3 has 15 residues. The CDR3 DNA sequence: TGCGCCAGCAGCTTGGAGGGACTAGGGGCGAATGAGCAGTTCTTC. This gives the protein CASSLEGLGANEQFF.